This TCR beta chain was identified in a study of cytomegalovirus exposure and HLA in healthy donors. Trimming took 6 bases from V and 7 from J, leaving 8 bases between them. This CDR3 is 11 amino acids long. Germline V gene lookup returns CDR1 SGHRS and CDR2 YFSETQ. The PCR ran on 60 Vbeta and 13 Jbeta primers. TCRdb's copy holds only in-frame clones and misses some; the assay was immunoSEQ multiplex PCR. The sample contains 70,000 to 85,000 clones, around 62% of which appear only once. This clone was counted a few times. Material for sequencing was PBMCs. This receptor was obtained from a male donor in good health and CMV-seropositive. The gene calls are TRBV5-1 and TRBJ2-1; a weak D match, TRBD2 (6 bases). The CDR3 here is CASNGRNEQFF. The CDR3 DNA reads TGCGCCAGCAATGGGAGGAATGAGCAGTTCTTC.